This T cell receptor (beta chain) was identified during a study of T-cell memory formation after mild COVID-19. Overall study results and limits: Cross-reactive memory seemingly joined, as some responding clones were found in pre-infection memory. Clones which contracted sat mainly in CM and EM if CD4+, and in EMRA if CD8+.

Libraries for TCRalpha and TCRbeta carried sample barcodes and unique molecular identifiers via 5'RACE. TCRdb re-analysed the 5' RACE reads in MiXCR, keeping a single row per CDR3 protein. The sample has some 50,000 distinct CDR3 sequences; more than 10% are singletons. Germline V gene lookup returns CDR1 LGHNA and CDR2 YSLEER. The CDR3 covers 16 residues. Trimming removed 4 bases from V and 0 bases from J, with 13 bases in between. This clonotype was counted ten times or more. Its antigen is unidentified. V is TRBV4-3 and J is TRBJ2-1; perhaps TRBD2 as D (6 bases). Sample: PBMCs or a T cell subset sorted from them (not recorded which). The clonotype comes from a man younger than 35 who had mild COVID-19 (a few samples of this study predate the infection). Cell type and time point are not known. In DNA form, the CDR3 reads TGCGCCAGCAGCCCAATCCTGGGGGGCTCCTACAATGAGCAGTTCTTC. Translating gives CASSPILGGSYNEQFF.